This T cell receptor (beta chain) was documented in a study of cytomegalovirus exposure and HLA in healthy donors. On this clone itself: Antigen specificity is unknown.

PCR was performed using 60 Vbeta and 13 Jbeta primers. Assay used: immunoSEQ multiplex PCR; TCRdb lists only in-frame clones, some missing. The sample has 170,000 or so clones; approximately 82% are singletons. Study-wide results and limits: In a later analysis, specific HLA alleles were associated with approximately 17,000 TCR beta sequences at a 0.05 false discovery rate. When presence/absence was analysed, sequencing depth was taken to be roughly uniform across donors. Analyzed later, association rates of TCRs varied across HLA loci, with DRB1 most and HLA-C fewest.

Input material: PBMCs. This TCR was sampled from a man in his fifties or sixties in good health and CMV-seropositive.

The CDR3 sequence: CASSQISGYTF. In DNA, the CDR3 is TGTGCCAGCAGCCAAATTAGTGGCTACACCTTC. The rearrangement uses TRBV14 and TRBJ1-2; no clear D gene. The V end lost 2 bases, the J end lost 7 bases, and 5 bases lay between the germline ends. This CDR3 contains 11 residues. CDR1 is SGHDN, CDR2 FVKESK, per germline.